These T cell receptor beta chains were read from a single sample in a study of post-analysis software for immune sequencing data. TCRdb independently ran MiXCR on the PCR reads; one entry per CDR3 protein. Of 700,000 to 800,000 distinct CDR3 sequences in the sample, 25% to 30% were seen once. Sequencing was performed on blood. These receptor sequences come from a girl between 5 and 17 years old with multiple sclerosis. Both conserved end residues are part of each CDR3. The D gene is left open where the match is weak. Size is omitted from some rows. Given values are once, few, many or a class for expanded clones.

d_call: -
clone_size: few
j_call: TRBJ2-1
v_call: TRBV7-9
cdr3_nt: TGTGCCAGCAGCCTAGCTATCGTTGCCTACAATGAGCAGTTCTTC
cdr3_aa: CASSLAIVAYNEQFF

d_call: -
clone_size: -
j_call: TRBJ2-7
v_call: TRBV10-3
cdr3_nt: TGTGCCATCAGTGTTCCACGATCCAGGGCTTACGAGCAGTACTTC
cdr3_aa: CAISVPRSRAYEQYF

d_call: TRBD1
clone_size: -
j_call: TRBJ2-3
v_call: TRBV6-1
cdr3_nt: TGTGCCAGCAGTGAAGTATCGCAGGGGGCTATCACAGATACGCAGTATTTT
cdr3_aa: CASSEVSQGAITDTQYF

d_call: TRBD1
clone_size: -
j_call: TRBJ2-1
v_call: TRBV6-4
cdr3_nt: TGTGCCAGCAGTGACTCAAGGACAGGATACAATGAGCAGTTCTTC
cdr3_aa: CASSDSRTGYNEQFF

d_call: TRBD1
clone_size: -
j_call: TRBJ2-3
v_call: TRBV2
cdr3_nt: TGTGCCAGCTCAAGGGGGCGCACAGATACGCAGTATTTT
cdr3_aa: CASSRGRTDTQYF

d_call: TRBD1
clone_size: -
j_call: TRBJ1-6
v_call: TRBV7-2
cdr3_nt: TGTGCCAGCAGCACTACCGGGACAGGGACTTCACCCCTCCACTTT
cdr3_aa: CASSTTGTGTSPLHF

d_call: -
clone_size: few
j_call: TRBJ2-2
v_call: TRBV7-2
cdr3_nt: TGTGCCAGCAGCCCCCAAACTAGCCGGACGTCGGGCGGGGAGCTGTTTTTT
cdr3_aa: CASSPQTSRTSGGELFF

d_call: TRBD1
clone_size: few
j_call: TRBJ1-1
v_call: TRBV3-1
cdr3_nt: TGTGCCAGCAGCCAGGACAGGTCCCCCTACACTGAAGCTTTCTTT
cdr3_aa: CASSQDRSPYTEAFF

d_call: TRBD2
clone_size: -
j_call: TRBJ2-1
v_call: TRBV11-3
cdr3_nt: TGTGCCAGCAGCGGTTGGGGGGGATACAATGAGCAGTTCTTC
cdr3_aa: CASSGWGGYNEQFF

d_call: -
clone_size: once
j_call: TRBJ2-1
v_call: TRBV28
cdr3_nt: TGTGCCAGCACCGACGCGGATGAGCAGTTCTTC
cdr3_aa: CASTDADEQFF

d_call: TRBD1
clone_size: -
j_call: TRBJ1-1
v_call: TRBV6-5
cdr3_nt: TGTGCCAGCATGAGGGGACTGGGACAGATGAACACTGAAGCTTTCTTT
cdr3_aa: CASMRGLGQMNTEAFF

d_call: -
clone_size: many
j_call: TRBJ2-7
v_call: TRBV7-2
cdr3_nt: TGTGCCAGCAGCTTAGTGACCTATGGGGCCTACTACGAGCAGTACTTC
cdr3_aa: CASSLVTYGAYYEQYF

d_call: -
clone_size: few
j_call: TRBJ1-1
v_call: TRBV20-1
cdr3_nt: TGCAGTGCTAGGGCTAACACTGAAGCTTTCTTT
cdr3_aa: CSARANTEAFF

d_call: TRBD2
clone_size: -
j_call: TRBJ2-1
v_call: TRBV11-2
cdr3_nt: TGTGCCAGCATCCGGACCGGGACTAGCCCGGGCAATGAGCAGTTCTTC
cdr3_aa: CASIRTGTSPGNEQFF

d_call: -
clone_size: many
j_call: TRBJ2-3
v_call: TRBV29-1
cdr3_nt: TGCAGCGTTGCGGGACTCCCCACAGATACGCAGTATTTT
cdr3_aa: CSVAGLPTDTQYF

d_call: TRBD2
clone_size: few
j_call: TRBJ2-5
v_call: TRBV5-1
cdr3_nt: TGCGCCAGCAGCTCTCCCCGGGATAGCGGGGAAAAAGAGACCCAGTACTTC
cdr3_aa: CASSSPRDSGEKETQYF

d_call: -
clone_size: -
j_call: TRBJ2-2
v_call: TRBV24-1
cdr3_nt: TGTGCCACCAGTGCAGTATCAAGAGCAGGCACCGGGGAGCTGTTTTTT
cdr3_aa: CATSAVSRAGTGELFF